This T cell receptor (beta chain) was recorded in a study of cytomegalovirus exposure and HLA in healthy donors. Study at large: The platform used for the roughly 130 validation repertoires matched that of the 666 first-cohort repertoires, a later analysis reported. Study findings and constraints: A few of the chains that were CMV-associated were confirmed in vitro to be specific for CMV antigens. According to the study, roughly 160 TCR beta chains were cytomegalovirus-associated.

The germline gives CDR1 MNHEY, CDR2 SVGAGI. This CDR3 contains 15 residues. V gave up 3 bases and J gave up 0 bases; unmatched junction bases: 2. Method: immunoSEQ multiplex PCR; TCRdb's copy keeps in-frame clones and lacks some. Here the sample spans 150,000 or so clones, 89% being singletons. For this clone: Its antigen remains unidentified.

Sequenced input: PBMCs. This receptor was taken from a woman under 30 in good health and CMV-seronegative. V is TRBV6-5 and J is TRBJ1-1, with 9 bases identical to TRBD1. DNA for the CDR3: TGTGCCAGCAGTTATGGGACAGGGCTGAACACTGAAGCTTTCTTT. Amino acid sequence: CASSYGTGLNTEAFF.